Given below is one T cell receptor beta chain in context. Alongside a J-beta primer mix, a sample-barcoded 5' primer served in a second PCR lasting roughly 6 to 11 cycles. MiXCR was run by TCRdb on the 5' RACE reads, yielding one entry per CDR3 protein. The table records around 800,000 distinct CDR3 sequences, around 25% of them present only once. These data are taken from a study of blood T cells in healthy people across ages. The CDR3 is 13 residues long. The V and J ends lost 6 bases and 1 base respectively, with 9 bases between them. The data also belong to a second study, concerning T cells of mothers and their children.

The sequenced sample was blood. V and J are TRBV12-3 or TRBV12-4 and TRBJ1-1; D is ambiguous. The clonotype was recovered from a boy younger than 18 in good health. Here the CDR3 DNA reads TGTGCCAGCAGGAATCAAGCGAACACTGAAGCTTTCTTT. Protein: CASRNQANTEAFF.